Below, one T cell receptor beta chain is given with its context. The antigen it binds to is not known. Base qualities are not at hand, and no much larger clone is one base apart. Receptors were amplified or captured by the immunoSEQ multiplex PCR assay. For the multiplex PCR, a mixture combining 60 forward primers for TCR Vbeta segments and 13 reverse primers for TCR Jbeta segments was used. A multiplex PCR assay on genomic DNA amplified the CDR3 region of rearranged TCR beta genes. The amplified TCR beta libraries were sequenced on the Illumina HiSeq System as 87-base-pair reads. Per the authors' processing: A later analysis counted about 80 million unique TCR beta chains across the 666 repertoires, and some 11 million of these chains were shared by at least two donors. To remove PCR and sequencing errors, raw reads were error-corrected and collapsed into unique sequences using a nearest-neighbor algorithm that merged closely related sequences. Alignment of CDR3 sequences to IMGT reference sequences was used to assign V, D and J gene segments. For a sequence to be retained, at least a six-nucleotide match to both a V gene segment and a J gene segment was required. Rearrangements were classified as productive when the CDR3 lacked stop codons and remained in frame with V and J, and all other rearrangements were classified as non-productive. CDR3 was defined according to IMGT convention as the region running from the second conserved V-encoded cysteine to the conserved J-encoded phenylalanine. In an earlier analysis of around 570 of the donors, sequences lacking an unambiguous match to a single V gene segment were excluded. In an earlier analysis of 450 to 750 of the donors, a V segment was called functional when productive rearrangements were above 56.7%, and segregating when the standard deviation between donors exceeded 5%. A statistical classification framework was built for diagnosing cytomegalovirus status from the catalog of TCR beta chain sequences. In a later analysis, V and J genes were assigned by comparing TCR nucleotide sequences against IMGT/GENE-DB human TR gene sequences. A later analysis assigned CDR3 sequences and most-parsimonious VDJ recombination scenarios with the TCRdist pipeline. In a later analysis, each TCR beta chain was defined by its CDR3 amino acid sequence together with its V-gene family, and reads lacking a unique V-gene family were excluded. As a way to deal with suspected cross-contamination and a sequencing artifact, a later analysis dropped approximately 590 nucleotide sequences that were highly shared and had low generation probability. A later analysis calculated a clonal expansion index for each public chain from normalized within-repertoire ranks of inferred template counts. A later analysis computed generation probabilities with a VDJ recombination model fitted to out-of-frame rearrangements, and checked the results against IGoR. A later analysis scored TCR-TCR, TCR-HLA and TCR-CMV co-occurrence with hypergeometric tests, applying a repertoire-size bias correction to TCR pairs. False discovery rates were estimated in a later analysis by permuting HLA or CMV assignments 20 times. A later analysis grouped co-occurring TCRs with DBSCAN, adding TCRdist sequence similarity when clustering within HLA-allele-positive subsets. Co-occurrence clustering excluded repertoires with fewer than 30,000 or more than 120,000 public chains, plus five with anomalous nucleotide sharing. TCRdb took this table from immuneACCESS and kept in-frame rearrangements with V and J called. Such tables lack part of the clones; where checked against another copy, unresolved V genes explain under half of the gap, and the rest is unexplained. That table supplies the V and J calls and clone size; D and trimming were determined from the DNA. The sample has 80,000 to 100,000 clones on record, 65% to 85% of them singletons. The ten largest clones represent roughly 3.2% of the sample.

This entry belongs to a study of cytomegalovirus exposure and HLA in healthy donors (dated 2017 in TCRdb). For the study in its entirety: An earlier analysis of 587 of the donors reported 250 to 300 Gb of sequence data and 117 million unique TCR beta sequences obtained from roughly 180 million T cells. Roughly 300 gigabases of sequencing data and roughly 80 million unique TCR sequences made up an early release that covered 500 to 650 HLA-typed donors. Of the roughly 430 genotyped donors, roughly 80% fell in the genetic ancestry cluster associated with self-reported Caucasian donors. The study was designed to test whether signatures of past pathogen exposure could be identified by cataloging public T cell receptors. The study profiled the T cell repertoires of about 720 subjects by immunosequencing and related them to cytomegalovirus serostatus. Besides the first cohort of approximately 710 subjects, a separate validation cohort made up of some 110 different subjects was used. To predict cytomegalovirus infection status, the study combined high-throughput TCR immunosequencing, statistical association of individual TCRs with disease status, and machine learning. A later analysis re-examined previously published TCR beta repertoires from 500 to 700 donors and added high-resolution HLA genotyping to investigate patterns of TCR occurrence. In the later analysis, no new phenotypic data were used to find candidate immune exposures; instead, reliance was placed on TCR beta sequences and their occurrence across donors. In an earlier analysis of 500 to 650 of the donors, high-throughput TCR beta sequencing was used to judge whether each TCR beta V gene segment behaved as functional or pseudogenic. Alongside the repertoire data, information on donor age, sex, ethnicity and CMV serostatus was compiled. A later genetic analysis used genome-wide SNP genotypes for about three fifths of the roughly 700 donors, treating that subset as a discovery cohort. Every discovery cohort repertoire had been produced on one sequencing platform. HLA typing included class I and class II loci at four-digit resolution. The number of typed donors differed by locus: roughly 629-640 for A, B, C, DRB1 and DQB1; 500 to 550 for DQA1; 606 for DPA1; and some 470 for DPB1. A handful of DR-DQ haplotypes were handled as single units for association and clustering because linkage in the cohort was strong. On average, about 200,000 unique TCR beta nucleotide sequences were sequenced per donor among a few hundred genotyped donors of the cohort, with roughly 18% of those sequences being non-productive. What the authors observed across the whole study: Because counts were too low, 15 to 20 rarely observed V segments, including chromosome 9 orphons, were excluded from the earlier analysis of several hundred of the donors. Presence/absence analyses assumed roughly uniform sequencing depth across donors, an assumption that may not hold. In an earlier analysis of fewer than 700 of the donors, most TCR beta V segments appeared in productive rearrangements about 87% or about 30% of the time, broadly matching IMGT annotations. Most CMV-associated TCR beta chains appeared to be HLA-restricted in a later analysis, and the HLA associations seemed to be driven largely by CMV exposure. This cohort had only TCR beta chains sequenced, and the lack of alpha or paired-chain data limited which features could be detected. The sequencing pipeline was judged likely to have produced a cluster of highly shared sequence variants as a technical artifact. Linkage disequilibrium might explain the correlated functional status among segregating V segments, but an unknown experimental factor could not be excluded. The study gave a list of 150 to 200 TCR beta chains associated with cytomegalovirus. A further reported finding was that TCR beta sequences accurately predicted the HLA-A and HLA-B alleles for most subjects in the first cohort. Because some donors lacked HLA typing at each locus, the association tests relied only on the typed subset. In a later analysis, about 16,000 TCR beta sequences were associated with specific HLA alleles at a false discovery rate of 0.05. Across donors, most TCR sequences were observed very rarely, whereas some public TCRs were present in many individuals. A few of the identified cytomegalovirus-associated TCR beta chains were confirmed in vitro to be specific for cytomegalovirus antigens. The classifier was reported to diagnose cytomegalovirus status with high specificity and sensitivity in both the original cohort and the validation cohort. According to the authors, the approach could potentially be generalized to other disease states and immunological phenotypes. In a later analysis, TCR association rates were found to vary across HLA loci, with the most associated TCRs seen for DRB1 alleles and the fewest for HLA-C alleles. Immune exposure information for the cohort was limited to CMV serostatus. Several of the top co-occurrence clusters appeared to be linked to parvovirus B19, influenza, CMV and Epstein-Barr virus, according to a later analysis. A later analysis found that HLA-associated TCR beta chains were more clonally expanded and had lower generation probabilities than equally common non-associated chains. Assigning TCR associations to individual alleles was difficult when HLA alleles, especially DR and DQ, strongly co-occurred. An association between a missense DCLRE1C variant and V-gene and J-gene trimming of TCR beta chains was found in a later genetic analysis and replicated in an independent cohort. According to a later genetic analysis, donors in an Asian-associated ancestry cluster had fewer N-insertions in productive TCRs than the approximately 650-donor mean.

In total, about 650 healthy bone marrow donors made up the cohort. At the time of sampling, every cohort member was nominally healthy, though immune exposures that went unrecorded were likely present. The donor was CMV seronegative and was included in the group of a few hundred seronegative cohort members. A peripheral blood sample was provided by each donor, and peripheral blood mononuclear cells were used for TCR beta sequencing. The Qiagen DNeasy Blood Extraction Kit was used to extract genomic DNA from the blood cell samples. Sample: PBMCs. The clonotype originates from a middle-aged man in good health and CMV-seronegative.

CDR3 protein: CASSTTATNEKLFF. The nucleotide sequence is given as TGTGCCAGCAGCACGACAGCAACTAATGAAAAACTGTTTTTT. Rearrangement joined TRBV4-2 to TRBJ1-4, and TRBD1 may be the D gene, going by 5 matching bases. CDR1 LGHNA and CDR2 YNFKEQ are derived from the germline V gene. Reading from cysteine to phenylalanine, the CDR3 counts 14 amino acids. The CDR3 DNA has 42 bases and is translated from base 1. Trimming removed 5 bases from V and 0 bases from J, leaving 7 bases between the germline ends.